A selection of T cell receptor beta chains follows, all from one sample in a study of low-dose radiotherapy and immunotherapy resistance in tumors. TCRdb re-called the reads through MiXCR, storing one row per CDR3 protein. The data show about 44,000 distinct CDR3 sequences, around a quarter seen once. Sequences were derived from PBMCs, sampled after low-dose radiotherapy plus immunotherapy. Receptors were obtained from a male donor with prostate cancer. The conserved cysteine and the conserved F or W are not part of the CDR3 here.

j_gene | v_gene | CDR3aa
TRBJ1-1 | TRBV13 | ASSYTWDTEAF
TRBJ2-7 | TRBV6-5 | ASSRRHNDYEQY
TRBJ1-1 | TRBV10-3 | AISGAGGATGEAF
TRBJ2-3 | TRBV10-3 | AISEGASDTQY
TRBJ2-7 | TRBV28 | ASSRALSPYEQY
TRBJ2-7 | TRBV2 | ASSRREGEQY
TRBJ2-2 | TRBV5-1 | ASSPRSGNTGELF
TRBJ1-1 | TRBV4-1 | ASSPSITGVSAF
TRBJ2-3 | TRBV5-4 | ASSQSALRLDTQY
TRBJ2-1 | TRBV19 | ASTSDRAAYNEQF
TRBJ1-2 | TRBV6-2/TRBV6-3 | ASSPMAGFYNYGYT
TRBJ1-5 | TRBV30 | AWSKPGQGQSQPQH
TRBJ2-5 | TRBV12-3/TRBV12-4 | ASSLTSGGRETQY
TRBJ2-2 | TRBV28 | ANSYYTGELF
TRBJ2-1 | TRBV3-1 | ASSHQGRIAYNEQF
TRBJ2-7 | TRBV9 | ASSNLAEPTYEQY
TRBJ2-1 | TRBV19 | ASSITLYNEQF
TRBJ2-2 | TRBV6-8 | ASRVDVSGGTGGLF
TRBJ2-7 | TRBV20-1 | SASSREGNYEQY
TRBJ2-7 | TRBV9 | ASSVAGTGGKEQY
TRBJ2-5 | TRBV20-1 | SARDLAYRETQY
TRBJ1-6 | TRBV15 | ASKTDRSNSPLH
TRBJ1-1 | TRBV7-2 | ASSYAGTTEAF
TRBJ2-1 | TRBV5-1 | ASSLDSPQRGEQF
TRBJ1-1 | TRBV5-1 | ASSFNRDTEAF
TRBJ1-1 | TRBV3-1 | ASSRKTSTEAF
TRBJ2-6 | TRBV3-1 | ASSQAVSAGGANVLT
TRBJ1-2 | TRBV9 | ASSVDGLPWYGYT
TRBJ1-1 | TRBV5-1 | ASSPGPTNTEAF
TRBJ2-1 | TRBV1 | TSSPASGGFREQF
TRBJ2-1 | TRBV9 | ASSPLAGSLEQF
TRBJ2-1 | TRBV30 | AWSPSGSGEQF
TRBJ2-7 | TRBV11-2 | ASTQGLAGSYEQY
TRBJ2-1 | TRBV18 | ASSPDRGLLNEQF
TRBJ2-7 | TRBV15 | ATSLDRPQTYEQY
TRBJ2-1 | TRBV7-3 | ASSPRDRAFNEQF
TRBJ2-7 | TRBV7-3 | ASSPRRQGEFPPLEQY